This T cell receptor beta chain was sequenced in a study of blood T cell repertoires in COVID-19. Overall study: T cells, B-cell-depleted T cells, or PBMCs provided the cDNA or gDNA that served as material.

In the original processing: Counts of nucleated cells, estimated from reference gene primer amplification, were obtained. Clones were sequenced by immunoSEQ multiplex PCR, and TCRdb holds only the in-frame ones, with some missing. V and J calls and clone size are given by that table; D and trimming were obtained from the DNA. This table has 150,000 to 200,000 clones, 80% to 85% appearing once. The CDR3 is 15 amino acids. After removal of 4 bases from V and 9 bases from J, the junction contained 9 bases not matched to a gene. Germline V CDR1 and CDR2: SGHNT, YYREEE (reference sequence). This TCR was recovered from a woman in her 70s with COVID-19, enrolled during active disease. The genes are TRBV5-4 and TRBJ2-3; TRBD2 agrees at 12 bases. The sequencing sample was made of peripheral blood. The CDR3 sequence: CASSERTSGAGTQYF. CDR3 coding DNA: TGTGCCAGCAGCGAAAGGACTAGCGGGGCGGGAACGCAGTATTTT. Looking up the rest from reference TRBV5-4 and TRBJ2-3 gives the full variable domain: ETGVTQSPTHLIKTRGQQVTLRCSSQSGHNTVSWYQQALGQGPQFIFQYYREEENGRGNFPPRFSGLQFPNYSSELNVNALELDDSALYLCASSERTSGAGTQYFGPGTRLTVL.